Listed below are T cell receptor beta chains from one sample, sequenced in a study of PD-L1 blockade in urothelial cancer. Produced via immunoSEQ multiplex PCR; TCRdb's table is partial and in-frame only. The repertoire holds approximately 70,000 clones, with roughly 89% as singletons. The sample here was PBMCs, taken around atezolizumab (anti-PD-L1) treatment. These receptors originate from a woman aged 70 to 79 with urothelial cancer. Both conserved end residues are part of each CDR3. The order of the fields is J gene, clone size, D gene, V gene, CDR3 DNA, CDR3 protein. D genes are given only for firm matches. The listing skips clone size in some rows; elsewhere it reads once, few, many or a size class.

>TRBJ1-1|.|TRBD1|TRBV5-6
TGTGCCAGCAGTCCGGGGACAGGGAACACTGAAGCTTTCTTT
CASSPGTGNTEAFF
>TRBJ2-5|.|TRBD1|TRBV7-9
TGTGCCAGCAGCACCGGGACAGGGGGGCCGGAGACCCAGTACTTC
CASSTGTGGPETQYF
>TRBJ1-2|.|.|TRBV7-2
TGTGCCAGCAGCCCACAGGTTGGGGGGGGCTCTGGCTACACCTTC
CASSPQVGGGSGYTF
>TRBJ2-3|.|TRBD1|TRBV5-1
TGCGCCAGCAGCTTGAATTGGGGGACAGGGACGGGAGATACGCAGTATTTT
CASSLNWGTGTGDTQYF
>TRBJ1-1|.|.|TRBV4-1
TGCGCCAGCAGCCTTAGTGGGGGCGTTACTGAAGCTTTCTTT
CASSLSGGVTEAFF
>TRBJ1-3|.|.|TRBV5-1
TGCGCCAGCAGCCGCGACAGCTCTGGAAACACCATATATTTT
CASSRDSSGNTIYF
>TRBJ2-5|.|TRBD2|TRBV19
TGTGCCAGTAGTATTTCTACTAGCGAAGCTCTGGCCCAGTACTTC
CASSISTSEALAQYF
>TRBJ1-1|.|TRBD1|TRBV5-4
TGTGCCAGCAGCTCCCTGTTGGACAGGCGCGAAGCTTTCTTT
CASSSLLDRREAFF
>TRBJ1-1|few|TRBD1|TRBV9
TGTGCCAGCAGCGTACAGGGGGACACTGAAGCTTTCTTT
CASSVQGDTEAFF
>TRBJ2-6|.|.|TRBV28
TGTGCCAGCAGCGTTACTGGCTCTGGGGCCAACGTCCTGACTTTC
CASSVTGSGANVLTF
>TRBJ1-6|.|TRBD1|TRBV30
TGTGCCTGGAGTCTAACAGGGGAATCACCCCTCCACTTT
CAWSLTGESPLHF
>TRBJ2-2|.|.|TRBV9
TGTGCCAGCAGCGCCAATTACAGGGTTGGCACCGGGGAGCTGTTTTTT
CASSANYRVGTGELFF
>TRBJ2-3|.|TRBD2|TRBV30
TGTGCCTGGGAACTAGCGGGGTCCGGGGATACGCAGTATTTT
CAWELAGSGDTQYF
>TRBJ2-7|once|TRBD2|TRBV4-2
TGTGCCAGCAGCCAAGATCAGCTAGTGCGGGGGAGCTCCTACGAGCAGTACTTC
CASSQDQLVRGSSYEQYF
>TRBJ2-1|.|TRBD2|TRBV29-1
TGCAGCGTTGAAGTAGCGGGGGGGCGGGATGAGCAGTTCTTC
CSVEVAGGRDEQFF
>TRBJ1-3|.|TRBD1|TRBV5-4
TGTGCCAGCAGCCGCGACAGGGCCGGAAACACCATATATTTT
CASSRDRAGNTIYF
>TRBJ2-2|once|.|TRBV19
TGTGCCAGTAGTACCTCCGGGACGAACACCGGGGAGCTGTTTTTT
CASSTSGTNTGELFF
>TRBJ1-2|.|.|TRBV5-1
TGCGCCAGCACCCTGGGGGGGGCATTCGGGAACTATGGCTACACCTTC
CASTLGGAFGNYGYTF
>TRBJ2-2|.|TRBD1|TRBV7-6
TGTGCCAGCAGCAATCGACAGGGGCCGAACACCGGGGAGCTGTTTTTT
CASSNRQGPNTGELFF
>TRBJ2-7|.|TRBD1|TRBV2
TGTGCCAGCAGTGAATTTGGACAGGGGGCCTACGAGCAGTACTTC
CASSEFGQGAYEQYF
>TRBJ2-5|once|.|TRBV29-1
TGCAGCGTTGAAGAAGGGCTAGTGCGGGGAGCCCAAGAGACCCAGTACTTC
CSVEEGLVRGAQETQYF
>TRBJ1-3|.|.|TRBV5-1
TGCGCCAGCAGCGAAACAGGGTACGGAAACACCATATATTTT
CASSETGYGNTIYF
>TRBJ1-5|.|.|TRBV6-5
TGTGCCAGCAGTACAGGGAACAATCAGCCCCAGCATTTT
CASSTGNNQPQHF
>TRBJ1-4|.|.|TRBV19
TGTGCCAGTAGTGGAAGCCTCGGCAGGGCCGAGAAAAAACTGTTTTTT
CASSGSLGRAEKKLFF
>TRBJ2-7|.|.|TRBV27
TGTGCCAGCAGTTTAGGGAGGGCAGGGGCCGAGCAGTACTTC
CASSLGRAGAEQYF
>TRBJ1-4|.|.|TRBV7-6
TGTGCCAGCAGTCGCGCCCCGGCACAGACTAATGAAAAACTGTTTTTT
CASSRAPAQTNEKLFF
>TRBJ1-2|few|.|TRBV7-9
TGTGCCAGCACTACGCGCGGGGAGGACTATGGCTACACCTTC
CASTTRGEDYGYTF